This is a list of T cell receptor beta chains from one sample in a study of CD8 T cells in Susac syndrome. TCRdb fed the immunoSEQ multiplex PCR reads into MiXCR, producing one record per CDR3 protein. The repertoire holds 300,000 or so distinct CDR3 sequences, roughly 94% seen once, with about 0.063% in the top ten. The sample consisted of CD4+ T cells from PBMCs. The receptors were sampled from a human donor with multiple sclerosis. CDR3s include the opening cysteine and the closing phenylalanine or tryptophan. The D gene is left open where the match is weak. Size tells how often a clone was seen (once, few, many) or the class of an expanded clone, and some rows leave it out.

V gene	D gene	J gene	clone size	CDR3 DNA	CDR3 protein
TRBV20-1	TRBD2	TRBJ2-7	-	TGCAGTGCTCGAACTAGCGGGGCCTCCTACGAGCAGTACTTC	CSARTSGASYEQYF
TRBV7-9	-	TRBJ2-5	-	TGTGCCAGCAGCTTCAGGTGGGGGGGCCGGCAAGAGACCCAGTACTTC	CASSFRWGGRQETQYF
TRBV20-1	-	TRBJ1-5	-	TGCAGTGCTAGAGATTTTGGACAGATCAATCAGCCCCAGCATTTT	CSARDFGQINQPQHF
TRBV19	TRBD1	TRBJ2-4	-	TGTGCCAGTAGCTGGGACAGCCTAGCCAAAAACATTCAGTACTTC	CASSWDSLAKNIQYF
TRBV25-1	TRBD2	TRBJ2-1	-	TGTGCCAGCACTCCCACTAGCGCTTACAATGAGCAGTTCTTC	CASTPTSAYNEQFF
TRBV7-9	-	TRBJ2-7	-	TGTGCCAGCAGCTTAGGGCGGACAGCTCGGGGGGAGCAGTACTTC	CASSLGRTARGEQYF
TRBV20-1	-	TRBJ1-2	-	TGCAGTGCTAGAGAGAGTAATCCGGGGGTCTATGGCTACACCTTC	CSARESNPGVYGYTF
TRBV7-9	TRBD1	TRBJ2-2	once	TGTGCCAGCAGCTTAGGAGGGGGCTGGACCGGGGAGCTGTTTTTT	CASSLGGGWTGELFF
TRBV7-3	-	TRBJ2-2	-	TGTGCCAGCAGCTTAATGGGGACAACCGGGGAGCTGTTTTTT	CASSLMGTTGELFF
TRBV15	TRBD2	TRBJ2-1	once	TGTGCCACCAGCAGAGATCGGGGGGGCCTTGTGCTTGAGCAGTTCTTC	CATSRDRGGLVLEQFF
TRBV6-5	-	TRBJ1-3	few	TGTGCCAGCACTGTAGGTCTTGGAAACACCATATATTTT	CASTVGLGNTIYF
TRBV7-3	TRBD2	TRBJ2-1	-	TGTGCCAGCAGCTCAGGAGGGAGCGGGAGGCTCAATGAGCAGTTCTTC	CASSSGGSGRLNEQFF
TRBV30	-	TRBJ1-2	-	TGTGCCTGGAATAGTGTGGGAATTTTATATGGCTACACCTTC	CAWNSVGILYGYTF
TRBV2	-	TRBJ2-7	-	TGTGCCAGCAGTCGACAGGAAAGCTACGAGCAGTACTTC	CASSRQESYEQYF
TRBV10-2	-	TRBJ1-6	-	TGCGCCAGCAGTGTGGAGGGCCAGGGCAAGTCACCCCTCCACTTT	CASSVEGQGKSPLHF
TRBV6-6	-	TRBJ1-5	-	TGTGCCAGCAGTGGCGACGGTCTGTCTAGCAATCAGCCCCAGCATTTT	CASSGDGLSSNQPQHF
TRBV6-2/TRBV6-3	TRBD2	TRBJ2-1	-	TGTGCCAGCAGTCCCCCAACTAGCGGGAGGTACAATGAGCAGTTCTTC	CASSPPTSGRYNEQFF
TRBV29-1	TRBD2	TRBJ2-1	once	TGCAGCGACAGTAGCGGGGGCCTACCGAACAATGAGCAGTTCTTC	CSDSSGGLPNNEQFF
TRBV18	-	TRBJ2-2	-	TGTGCCAGCTCACCAGTGAACACCGGGGAGCTGTTTTTT	CASSPVNTGELFF
TRBV23-1	-	TRBJ1-4	once	TGCGCCAGCAGCCTACCGGGACGCGGCAGGACTAATGAAAAACTGTTTTTT	CASSLPGRGRTNEKLFF
TRBV29-1	-	TRBJ2-7	-	TGCAGCGTTCGAGAGGGTACAGGGAGGGTGGCTCAATCCTACGAGCAGTACTTC	CSVREGTGRVAQSYEQYF
TRBV3-1	-	TRBJ2-1	-	TGTGCCAGCAGCCAAGAAGTCCCGGGGGACAATGAGCAGTTCTTC	CASSQEVPGDNEQFF
TRBV5-6	-	TRBJ1-4	-	TGTGCCAGCAGCTTGGCCACGGGCCAACGTAATGAAAAACTGTTTTTT	CASSLATGQRNEKLFF
TRBV9	-	TRBJ2-6	-	TGTGCCAGCCCCGGGGGGCCAGCGAAGTACTCTGGGGCCAACGTCCTGACTTTC	CASPGGPAKYSGANVLTF
TRBV11-1	-	TRBJ1-1	-	TGTGCCAGCACCGACTTATTGGGCACTGAAGCTTTCTTT	CASTDLLGTEAFF
TRBV15	-	TRBJ1-5	-	TGTGCCACCAGCCGGATAGGGGTCAATCAGCCCCAGCATTTT	CATSRIGVNQPQHF
TRBV29-1	TRBD1	TRBJ2-3	once	TGCAGCGTTGCCCGGGACAGCCCATCAGATACGCAGTATTTT	CSVARDSPSDTQYF
TRBV20-1	-	TRBJ2-5	-	TGCAGTGCTAGAGAAATGCGGGGCCCCCAAGAGACCCAGTACTTC	CSAREMRGPQETQYF
TRBV19	-	TRBJ1-1	-	TGTGCCAGTAGTCTGACAGCAGACACTGAAGCTTTCTTT	CASSLTADTEAFF
TRBV2	-	TRBJ2-2	-	TGTGCCAGCAGTGAAGAGTGGGGGCTGGCCGGGGAGCTGTTTTTT	CASSEEWGLAGELFF
TRBV27	-	TRBJ1-5	-	TGTGCCAGCAGTTTAAGAGGGCGTAATCAGCCCCAGCATTTT	CASSLRGRNQPQHF
TRBV20-1	TRBD1	TRBJ1-1	-	TGCAGTGCTAGGATCGAAACCGGGACAGGGTCCCTCTTTGAAGCTTTCTTT	CSARIETGTGSLFEAFF
TRBV7-2	-	TRBJ2-1	-	TGTGCCAGCAGCTTAGCGCTAGCTAACAATGAGCAGTTCTTC	CASSLALANNEQFF